This T cell receptor beta chain was profiled in a study of T cells in Graves' hyperthyroidism and ophthalmopathy. In making diagnoses, clinical symptoms, serum thyroxine and TRAb, thyroid ultrasound and orbital computed tomography were all used. In this sample, this clonotype turned up many times. Its antigen is undetermined. Findings of the study overall: Blood samples included most of the expanded thyroid clonotypes exceeding 0.001. The model forecast ophthalmopathy, anticipating it by a median approximately 6.1 months before onset.

Amplification yielded TCR beta CDR3 regions, with RNA transcripts as the source. First-round RT-PCR targeting the TCR CDR3 was performed with the HTBI primer set. TCRdb analysed the multiplex PCR reads with MiXCR anew, one entry per CDR3 protein. The table shows under 300,000 distinct CDR3 sequences, with approximately 15% occurring only once. The germline gives CDR1 SGHDN, CDR2 FVKESK. Trimming cost V 2 bases and J 4 bases, with 8 bases left between them. The CDR3 has 13 amino acids. The sequencing sample was made of blood. This rearrangement joins TRBV14 to TRBJ1-2; D uncertain. The origin of this receptor is a woman between 40 and 55 years old with Graves' hyperthyroidism. CDR3 nucleotides: TGTGCCAGCAGCCAAACCTCGATCTATGGCTACACCTTC. It is translated as CASSQTSIYGYTF.